The T cell receptor beta chain under discussion was sequenced for a study of identical twins. Study-level points and caveats: Models predicted too little out-of-frame TCR alpha sharing in monozygotic twins.

As concerns this clonotype: Its antigen is currently unknown.

V lost 5 bases, J lost 6 bases, and 13 bases lay in between. This CDR3 spans 13 amino acids. Germline V gives CDR1 ENHRY, CDR2 SYGVKD. TCRdb itself ran the 5' RACE reads through MiXCR, one entry per CDR3 protein. The sample gives fewer than 500,000 distinct CDR3 sequences, 20% to 25% of which show up once; 2.9% is in the top ten. This sample also appeared in a second study, on T cells expressing NK-cell markers. That study reports: The authors derived TCR beta repertoires from sorted CD3+CD56+NKG2C+, CD3+CD56+NKG2C- and CD3+CD56-NKG2C+ T cells. HCMV seropositivity marked seven of the eight sequenced donors; one was seronegative. The leading position in the CD3+CD56-NKG2C+ fraction of four donors also went to these clonotypes.

Sequencing used CD4+ T cells sorted from blood. The V and J genes are TRBV10-3 and TRBJ1-2; unclear D gene. The clonotype originates from a young woman in good health. The CDR3 spells CAISIGLGDGYTF. CDR3 in DNA: TGTGCCATCAGTATAGGCCTCGGAGATGGCTACACCTTC.